This T cell receptor beta chain is from a study of T cell clonality in common variable immunodeficiency (dated by TCRdb to 2015 to 2017). This clone was recorded many times. Its antigen remains undetermined. The read gets to within 3 residues of the CDR3 end, and the germline J gene fills in the rest. Standard criteria, namely reduction of serum IgG, IgA and/or IgM below the normal range together with specific antibody deficiency, were applied for the diagnosis of CVID. There were around 46 subjects in the CVID group (roughly 15 female and 29 male), ranging in age from roughly 8 to 65 years, with a mean age of 40. Both CVID patients and healthy controls were predominantly of Caucasian heritage. All CVID subjects had received replacement immunoglobulin therapy for at least one year at the time of study participation. At the time of blood collection, no CVID subject was ill or was being treated with immunomodulatory or immunosuppressive medication. From each donor, roughly 5 to 9 ml of heparinized peripheral whole blood was collected. Genomic DNA from adults with common variable immune deficiency (CVID) and from healthy adult controls was used to sequence TCRbeta CDR3 repertoires. Diluted blood was subjected to density centrifugation over Hypaque 1077 or Ficoll-Paque for isolation of peripheral blood mononuclear cells. Genomic DNA was extracted from unsorted mononuclear cells by Qiagen column purification or by a centrifugation-based method.

The CDR1 and CDR2 encoded by the germline V gene (reference sequence) are LNHDA and SQIVND. Cut back by 4 bases and 6 bases, the V and J ends lie 10 bases apart. The CDR3, from cysteine to phenylalanine, totals 13 residues. The CDR3 was read in part: 30 bases, with the frame set at base 1. CVID samples and control samples contributed equivalent amounts of genomic DNA as sequencing input. For every sample, a 60 bp segment covering the rearranged TCRbeta CDR3 region was amplified and then sequenced. The immunoSEQ assay, a bias-corrected multiplex PCR with high-throughput sequencing, was employed for TCRbeta amplification. The study's own analysis went as follows. Every unique nucleotide sequence was considered a clone and was annotated with V, D and J genes, copy number and frequency. Sequences were labeled productive if in frame, and non-productive if out of frame or containing stop codons. Clonality was calculated from Shannon's entropy as previously described. The predicted amino acid sequences of productive clones were used to derive mean CDR3 Kyte-Doolittle hydropathy. The R hclust function was used to hierarchically cluster scaled V gene usage with Manhattan distance and complete linkage. Sharing of clones by CDR3 amino acid sequence was evaluated by resampling 12 repertoires per group over 100 rounds. Repertoires were searched for roughly 70 published EBV-specific and some 240 published CMV-specific TCRbeta sequences. After a couple of CVID samples that produced fewer than 10,000 sequences were dropped from the analysis, around 40 CVID repertoires remained. TCRdb took this table from immuneACCESS and kept in-frame rearrangements with V and J called. Such tables lack part of the clones; where checked against another copy, unresolved V genes explain under half of the gap, and the rest is unexplained. V and J calls and clone size are given by that table; D and trimming were obtained from the DNA. The sample counts over 20,000 clones, each observed more than once. The ten top clones hold 4% of the sample.

Overall results and qualifications from the work: Even though DNA input was the same, control samples had an average of around 81,000 unique sequences each, compared with roughly 30,000 in CVID samples. Reportedly, TCRbeta sequences from CVID had fewer deletions and N-nucleotide insertions, and highly modified clones with 13 or more V deletions were absent from CVID. Fewer TCRbeta clones were shared among CVID subjects than among healthy controls (p < 0.0001). Compared with healthy controls, CVID subjects showed increased TCRbeta clonality (t-test p = 0.018), a feature most characteristic of about a third of subjects. Correlations between repertoire features and clinical complications were limited by patient heterogeneity within the CVID cohort. According to the authors, finding the cause of the higher clonality in CVID would require sequencing the repertoires of T cell subpopulations.

Here the chain combines TRBV19 and TRBJ2-1; the D gene assignment is ambiguous. The TCR was taken from a human donor with common variable immunodeficiency. Sequencing was performed on peripheral blood mononuclear cells. The CDR3 corresponds to CASSKRQANEQFF. CDR3 DNA (partial): TGTGCCAGTAGTAAACGGCAGGCCAATGAG.